The 2 T cell receptor beta chains below all came from one sample that was sequenced in a study of blood T cell repertoires in COVID-19. This table comes from immunoSEQ multiplex PCR, and its TCRdb copy is limited to in-frame clones, with some not included. The sample lists around 180,000 clones, roughly nine tenths occurring once. Sequenced sample: peripheral blood. These receptors were obtained from a man in his 70s with active or convalescent COVID-19.

J is TRBJ2-5 and V is TRBV18; D might be TRBD1 (6 bases). CDR1 is KGHSH, CDR2 LQKENI, per germline. This CDR3 comprises 14 residues. The germline V and J ends were trimmed by 4 bases and 7 bases, with 16 bases remaining between them. The CDR3 here is CASSLSTGLGTQYF. The DNA for the CDR3 is TGTGCCAGCTCACTGTCGACAGGCCTGGGGACCCAGTACTTC.

In its sample, this clone was seen once. The chain uses TRBV28 and TRBJ1-2; unclear D gene. Germline V gene sequence: CDR1 MDHEN, CDR2 SYDVKM. The CDR3 has 13 amino acids. Trimming pared 4 bases from V and 8 bases from J, leaving 14 bases between. Here the CDR3 reads CASSSGHLGGYTF. The CDR3 bases are TGTGCCAGCAGTTCCGGCCATCTAGGAGGCTACACCTTC.